The 18 T cell receptor beta chains listed next were all sequenced from one sample in a study of regulatory dendritic cells for organ transplantation. TCRdb keeps only in-frame clones here, not all; method: immunoSEQ multiplex PCR. The table shows about 30,000 clones, with around 79% occurring only once. Sequences were obtained from memory CD4+ T cells from blood. The subset is: CD45RO+ memory T cells. These receptors were taken from a human donor in good health.

This chain connects TRBV10-2 to TRBJ2-7, with D tentatively TRBD1 (6 bases). Trimming pared 8 bases from V and 1 base from J, leaving 18 bases between. Per germline, CDR1 WSHSY and CDR2 SAAADI. The CDR3 consists of 15 residues. CDR3 region: CASGPRDKGSYEQYF. CDR3 coding DNA: TGCGCCAGCGGCCCCCGGGACAAGGGTTCCTACGAGCAGTACTTC.

The CDR3 bases are TGTGCCAGCAGTGGGGGACGAGAACCTAGCTCCTACAATGAGCAGTTCTTC. It codes for CASSGGREPSSYNEQFF. V and J are TRBV2 and TRBJ2-1; D is perhaps TRBD1 or TRBD2 (5 bases each). The germline gives CDR1 SNHLY, CDR2 FYNNEI. V lost 4 bases and J 0 bases, leaving 16 bases between the germline ends. The CDR3 is 17 residues long. Full variable domain (remainder filled in from reference TRBV2 and TRBJ2-1): EPEVTQTPSHQVTQMGQEVILRCVPISNHLYFYWYRQILGQKVEFLVSFYNNEISEKSEIFDDQFSVERPDGSNFTLKIRSTKLEDSAMYFCASSGGREPSSYNEQFFGPGTRLTVL.

This chain connects TRBV6-5 to TRBJ1-1; D is unclear. Germline V gene lookup returns CDR1 MNHEY and CDR2 SVGAGI. The CDR3 extends over 15 amino acids. V dropped 7 bases and J dropped 1 base, with 16 bases sitting between them. CDR3 nucleotides: TGTGCCAGCACGGCCCATGGGTCTGGGAACACTGAAGCTTTCTTT. It codes for CASTAHGSGNTEAFF.

The chain uses TRBV7-9 and TRBJ2-1; 7 bases line up with TRBD1. CDR1 SEHNR and CDR2 FQNEAQ come from the germline V gene (reference sequence). This CDR3 comprises 16 residues. V trimming: 0 bases; J trimming: 0 bases; junction bases outside the gene matches: 2. DNA for the CDR3: TGTGCCAGCAGCTTAGCCGGGACAGTCTCCTACAATGAGCAGTTCTTC. Its protein product is CASSLAGTVSYNEQFF.

In this sample, this clone turned up once. V and J are TRBV5-6 and TRBJ2-7, with TRBD2 as a possible D gene (5 bases). CDR3 length: 12 amino acids. The germline CDR1 and CDR2 sequences are SGHDT and YYEEEE. V was clipped by 3 bases and J by 5 bases, with 9 bases between them. The CDR3 DNA follows: TGTGCCAGCAGCTGGCGGGTGGACGAGCAGTACTTC. Its translation: CASSWRVDEQYF. The complete variable domain, with remaining parts taken from reference TRBV5-6 and TRBJ2-7, reads DAGVTQSPTHLIKTRGQQVTLRCSPKSGHDTVSWYQQALGQGPQFIFQYYEEEERQRGNFPDRFSGHQFPNYSSELNVNALLLGDSALYLCASSWRVDEQYFGPGTRLTVT.

This chain connects TRBV6-5 to TRBJ2-7; perhaps D is TRBD1 or TRBD2 (6 bases each). Germline assignment: CDR1 MNHEY and CDR2 SVGAGI. V gave up 8 bases and J gave up 3 bases, with 17 bases separating them. The CDR3 has 14 residues. In DNA form, the CDR3 reads TGTGCCAGCCTCGCACAGGGAGGACGCTACGAGCAGTACTTC. This encodes CASLAQGGRYEQYF.

The chain employs TRBV6-6 and TRBJ2-7; D gene uncertain. V shed 5 bases and J shed 0 bases, with 11 bases lying between them. CDR1 and CDR2 from the germline V gene are MNHNY and SVGAGI (reference sequence). The CDR3 contains 14 residues. This CDR3 reads CASSTPDGSYEQYF. CDR3 bases: TGTGCCAGCAGTACCCCGGACGGCTCCTACGAGCAGTACTTC.

This chain connects TRBV2 to TRBJ2-1; D may be TRBD1 (5 bases). The ends were cut back, 3 bases at V and 6 bases at J, with 9 bases in the middle. The CDR3 runs 13 residues. Germline loops: CDR1 SNHLY, CDR2 FYNNEI. In DNA, the CDR3 is TGTGCCAGCAGTGAGTCCCAGGGCAATGAGCAGTTCTTC. Translated, it gives CASSESQGNEQFF.

This chain uses TRBV9 with TRBJ2-7; 7 nucleotides match TRBD2. This CDR3 contains 14 residues. CDR1 is SGDLS and CDR2 is YYNGEE in the germline V gene. V trimming: 0 bases; J trimming: 6 bases; junction bases outside the gene matches: 6. The CDR3 bases are TGTGCCAGCAGCGTAGGACTAGCAAGTCTCGAGCAGTACTTC. Translating gives CASSVGLASLEQYF.

The chain links TRBV21-1 to TRBJ1-2. TRBV21-1 is assigned pseudogene status. The CDR3 sequence is 12 residues long. The DNA for the CDR3 is TGTGCCAGCATGAGGCCCATCGGGGGCTACACCTTC. Its translation is CASMRPIGGYTF.

This clone counts as medium-sized. The DNA for the CDR3 is TGTGCCAGCAGTTCCCCAGGGATTTCAGATACGCAGTATTTT. Translated, it gives CASSSPGISDTQYF. The V gene is TRBV6-5, the J gene TRBJ2-3, with TRBD1 as a possible D gene (5 bases). The V gene's germline CDR1 is MNHEY and CDR2 SVGAGI. Trimming left V 4 bases short and J 4 bases short, with 12 bases between. This CDR3 is 14 amino acids long.

This sequence joins TRBV5-1 and TRBJ2-3, with unresolved D. V was clipped by 4 bases and J by 4 bases, with 13 bases between them. Germline V lookup: CDR1 SGHRS, CDR2 YFSETQ. The CDR3 has 14 residues. This CDR3 is CASSQVLGSDTQYF. The CDR3 region has the DNA TGCGCCAGCAGCCAGGTCCTAGGGTCAGATACGCAGTATTTT.

This clone was counted between two and nine times. The gene calls are TRBV7-9 and TRBJ2-7, with 7 bases fitting TRBD2. This CDR3 spans 16 amino acids. The J segment lost 4 bases and the V segment lost 4 bases, leaving 13 bases of the junction unmatched. Germline V lookup: CDR1 SEHNR, CDR2 FQNEAQ (reference sequence). CDR3 residues: CASSSPGSGNKYEQYF. The CDR3 DNA sequence: TGTGCCAGCAGCTCCCCAGGGAGCGGGAATAAGTACGAGCAGTACTTC.

This clone was seen just once. The chain uses TRBV5-4 and TRBJ2-5, with D perhaps matching TRBD2 (6 bases). This CDR3 has 14 amino acids. V was clipped by 2 bases and J by 0 bases, with 8 bases between them. Germline V gives CDR1 SGHNT, CDR2 YYREEE (reference sequence). CDR3 protein: CASSFRLDQETQYF. The CDR3 DNA reads TGTGCCAGCAGCTTTAGACTAGACCAAGAGACCCAGTACTTC.

The rearrangement joins TRBV9 to TRBJ2-1; tentative D call: TRBD2 (5 bases). The CDR3 contains 15 residues. Germline V gene data show CDR1 as SGDLS and CDR2 as YYNGEE. Between the trimmed V and J ends, which lost 4 bases and 0 bases, there was a span of 11 bases. The CDR3 DNA sequence: TGTGCCAGCAGCCCTAGCAGAAGCTCCTACAATGAGCAGTTCTTC. This gives the protein CASSPSRSSYNEQFF.

In this sample, this clone turned up a few times. This chain joins TRBV6-1 and TRBJ2-3; D gene unclear. This CDR3 contains 13 residues. V gave up 2 bases and J gave up 2 bases, with 5 bases separating them. Germline CDR1 and CDR2: MNHNS and SASEGT. CDR3: CASSETFTDTQYF. CDR3 DNA sequence: TGTGCCAGCAGTGAAACTTTCACAGATACGCAGTATTTT.

This sequence joins TRBV5-1 and TRBJ2-7; 9 bases fit TRBD2. There are 14 residues in the CDR3. Germline assignment: CDR1 SGHRS and CDR2 YFSETQ. The V and J ends lost 6 bases and 0 bases, in that order; junction bases with no gene match: 4. CDR3 nucleotides: TGCGCCAGCAATAGCGGGGGTAGCTCCTACGAGCAGTACTTC. It codes for CASNSGGSSYEQYF.

The V and J genes are TRBV14 and TRBJ1-4; D is unclear. The V gene lost 2 bases and the J gene lost 5 bases, with 18 bases spanning the gap. The CDR3 contains 17 residues. Per germline, CDR1 SGHDN and CDR2 FVKESK. CDR3 nucleotide sequence: TGTGCCAGCAGCCAACCAACCCCACATAACGGAAATGAAAAACTGTTTTTT. Amino acids: CASSQPTPHNGNEKLFF. Full variable domain (rest looked up from reference TRBV14 and TRBJ1-4): EAGVTQFPSHSVIEKGQTVTLRCDPISGHDNLYWYRRVMGKEIKFLLHFVKESKQDESGMPNNRFLAERTGGTYSTLKVQPAELEDSGVYFCASSQPTPHNGNEKLFFGSGTQLSVL.